This entry is about one T cell receptor beta chain. The antigen remains undetermined. Per the germline V gene, CDR1 is ENHRY and CDR2 is SYGVKD. The CDR3 runs to 14 residues. The sample originates from a study of T cells in severe cutaneous drug reactions. Study-level information: Blister fluids or cells and PBMC were collected from patients in acute or recovery stage.

The patients sequenced had a carbamazepine-induced Stevens-Johnson syndrome or toxic epidermal necrolysis reaction. Five Han Chinese and roughly six European CBZ-SJS/TEN patients gave blood repertoires. Bulk and single-cell libraries used iRepertoire multiplex PCR with TCR subtype-specific primers. TCRdb reprocessed the multiplex PCR reads and stores each CDR3 protein as one record, lacking DNA. This table holds tens of thousands of distinct CDR3 sequences. The study's findings and limits: Tolerant-control and healthy-donor PBMC lacked or rarely had the public CDR3 found in blisters. In carbamazepine-induced Stevens-Johnson syndrome or toxic epidermal necrolysis, TRBV12-4 averaged approximately 30% in blister cells and 4.5% to 5% in PBMC.

The rearrangement uses TRBV10-3 and TRBJ2-3; the D gene TCRdb calls, TRBD2, cannot be checked with no DNA. The TCR originated in a human donor with toxic epidermal necrolysis, a severe cutaneous drug reaction. Sequencing used PBMCs. The chain's CDR3 is CAISASGATDTQYF.